Listed below are T cell receptor beta chains from one sample, sequenced in a study of beta chain features in type 1 diabetes. Sequencing used immunoSEQ multiplex PCR; TCRdb keeps in-frame clones, though not all of them. Here the sample spans hundreds of thousands of clones, 10% to 15% being singletons. The sequenced material came from naive CD4+ T cells from blood. The source of these receptors is a man aged 18 to 30 with type 1 diabetes. Both conserved end residues are part of each CDR3. Each record gives: V gene, D gene, CDR3 length, J gene, clone size, CDR3 DNA, CDR3 protein. D genes are given only for firm matches. Some rows have no size entry. The others give once, few or many, or a class for an expanded clone.

>TRBV2|TRBD2|15|TRBJ2-1|NA
TGTGCCAGCAGTCGGACTAGCGGGACACACAATGAGCAGTTCTTC
CASSRTSGTHNEQFF
>TRBV4-1|NA|18|TRBJ1-6|few
TGCGCCAGCAGCTCAGGCATCCAGGAGAGCTCCTATAATTCACCCCTCCACTTT
CASSSGIQESSYNSPLHF
>TRBV7-8|NA|16|TRBJ2-7|NA
TGTGCCAGCAGCTACCCCTCAGGGCCGGCGGTCTACGAGCAGTACTTC
CASSYPSGPAVYEQYF
>TRBV12-5|TRBD2|15|TRBJ2-5|few
TGTGCTAGTGGTTTGATAGCGGGGGGTCAAGAGACCCAGTACTTC
CASGLIAGGQETQYF
>TRBV6-5|NA|14|TRBJ1-1|NA
TGTGCCAGCAGCTATGAGGCGGGTCCCACTGAAGCTTTCTTT
CASSYEAGPTEAFF
>TRBV7-9|NA|15|TRBJ1-4|NA
TGTGCCAGCAGCTTATACCTTTCAACTAATGAAAAACTGTTTTTT
CASSLYLSTNEKLFF
>TRBV25-1|NA|15|TRBJ2-5|NA
TGTGCCAGCAGTGAATTAGGGACTGAGAAAGAGACCCAGTACTTC
CASSELGTEKETQYF
>TRBV29-1|NA|11|TRBJ1-2|NA
TGCAGCGCAGCAGGGGTCTATGGCTACACCTTC
CSAAGVYGYTF
>TRBV30|NA|12|TRBJ2-4|few
TGTGCCTGGAGTGTTCCCAGCAGCATTCAGTACTTC
CAWSVPSSIQYF
>TRBV27|TRBD2|15|TRBJ2-1|few
TGTGCCAGCAGTTTAAGGCTAGCGGGGGTAAATGAGCAGTTCTTC
CASSLRLAGVNEQFF
>TRBV12-2|NA|15|TRBJ2-1|NA
TGTGCAAGTCGTTCGGCAGGAGTGGGGGCAAATGAGCAGTTCTTC
CASRSAGVGANEQFF
>TRBV15|NA|12|TRBJ1-1|NA
TGTGCCACCAGCAGACCCGACACCGAAGCTTTCTTT
CATSRPDTEAFF
>TRBV7-9|TRBD1|14|TRBJ1-4|few
TGTGCCAGCAGCTCGACAGGGGGAAATGAAAAACTGTTTTTT
CASSSTGGNEKLFF
>TRBV19|NA|15|TRBJ2-7|NA
TGTGCCAGTAGAACTGGAGGAGCCTTCGGGGACGAGCAGTACTTC
CASRTGGAFGDEQYF
>TRBV7-8|TRBD1|14|TRBJ1-2|NA
TGTGCCAGCAGCGCCGGACAGGGAGGCTATGGCTACACCTTC
CASSAGQGGYGYTF
>TRBV7-9|TRBD1|13|TRBJ1-2|NA
TGTGCCAGCAGCCGGACAGGCCTCTATGGCTACACCTTC
CASSRTGLYGYTF
>TRBV29-1|NA|13|TRBJ1-5|few
TGCAGCGTTGCGGGCGGAACCAATCAGCCCCAGCATTTT
CSVAGGTNQPQHF
>TRBV5-1|TRBD1|13|TRBJ2-5|NA
TGCGCCAGCAGTTACGACAGGGGAGAGACCCAGTACTTC
CASSYDRGETQYF
>TRBV6-5|TRBD1|15|TRBJ2-7|few
TGTGCCAGCAGTTACGGGACAGGGATGGGCTACGAGCAGTACTTC
CASSYGTGMGYEQYF
>TRBV7-8|NA|15|TRBJ2-3|few
TGTGCCAGCAGCTTTGGTGGGGGTGGACCGGATACGCAGTATTTT
CASSFGGGGPDTQYF
>TRBV5-4|TRBD2|15|TRBJ2-5|NA
TGTGCCACTACGGAGGGGACTAGCGGGGAAGAGACCCAGTACTTC
CATTEGTSGEETQYF